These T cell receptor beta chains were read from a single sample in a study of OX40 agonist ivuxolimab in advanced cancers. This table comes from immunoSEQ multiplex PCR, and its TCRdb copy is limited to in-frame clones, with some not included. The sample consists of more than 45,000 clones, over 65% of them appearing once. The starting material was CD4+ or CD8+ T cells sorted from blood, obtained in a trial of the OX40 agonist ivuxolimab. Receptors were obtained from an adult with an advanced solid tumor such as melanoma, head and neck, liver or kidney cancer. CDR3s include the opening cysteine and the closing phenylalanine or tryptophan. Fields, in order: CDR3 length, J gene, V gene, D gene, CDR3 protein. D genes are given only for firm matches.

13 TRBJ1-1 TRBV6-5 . CASSYSRRGEAFF
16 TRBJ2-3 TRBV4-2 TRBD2 CASSQGTSGDTDTQYF
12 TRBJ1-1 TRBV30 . CAWSALTGEAFF
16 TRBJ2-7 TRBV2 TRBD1 CASTHDQDRARYEQYF
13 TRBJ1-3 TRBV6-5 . CASRPDDLGTIYF
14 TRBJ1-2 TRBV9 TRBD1 CASSLRTGNYGYTF
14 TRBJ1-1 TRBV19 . CASSSQWSYTEAFF
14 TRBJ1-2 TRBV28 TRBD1 CASSSGQGGVGYTF
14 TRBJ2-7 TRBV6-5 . CASSPGGHTYEQYF
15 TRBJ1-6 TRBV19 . CATKRGGSYNSPLHF
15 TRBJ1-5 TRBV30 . CAWSGGASGNQPQHF
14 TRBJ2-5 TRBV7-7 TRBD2 CASSSGLAGETQYF
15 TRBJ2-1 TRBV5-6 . CASSLVGAGGLRAFF
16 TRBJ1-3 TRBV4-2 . CASSQDQGVSGNTIYF
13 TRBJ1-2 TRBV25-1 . CASSPRDNYGYTF
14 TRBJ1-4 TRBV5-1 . CASSLGTNNEKLFF
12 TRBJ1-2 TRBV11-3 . CASSHRDYGYTF
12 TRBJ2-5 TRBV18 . CASSPGLETQYF
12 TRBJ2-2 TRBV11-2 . CASSRNTGELFF
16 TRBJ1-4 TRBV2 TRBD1 CASKRGSSGGGEKLFF
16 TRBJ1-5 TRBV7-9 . CASSLPRVLQNQPQHF
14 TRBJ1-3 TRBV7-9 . CASSSRDPGNTIYF
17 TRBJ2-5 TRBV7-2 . CASSLGVSGLLQETQYF
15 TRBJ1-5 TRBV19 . CASSIPNYSNQPQHF
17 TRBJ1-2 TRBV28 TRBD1 CASSPGTGVRRYYGYTF
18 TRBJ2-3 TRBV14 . CASSQDSLVGAGTDTQYF
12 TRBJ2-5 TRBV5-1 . CASSFPEETQYF
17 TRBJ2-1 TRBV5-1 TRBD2 CASSLDGLAVSYNEQFF
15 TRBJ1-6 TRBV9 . CASSVGGAYNSPLHF
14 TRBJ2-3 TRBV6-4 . CASKQGSTTDTQYF
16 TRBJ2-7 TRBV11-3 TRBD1 CASSPGQGSSSYEQYF
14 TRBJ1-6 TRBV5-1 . CASSLEREGSPLHF
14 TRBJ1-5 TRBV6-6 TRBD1 CASSDRGADQPQHF
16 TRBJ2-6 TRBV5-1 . CASSLGGFSGANVLTF
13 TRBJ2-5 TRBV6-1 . CAVRGTVQETQYF
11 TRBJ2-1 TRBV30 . CAWSVDGEQFF
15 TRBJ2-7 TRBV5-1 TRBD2 CASSAPGLEALEQYF
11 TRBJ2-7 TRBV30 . CAWSVLYEQYF
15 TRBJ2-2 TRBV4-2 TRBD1 CASSATTGVPGELFF
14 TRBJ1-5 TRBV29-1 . CSVATGGGNQPQHF
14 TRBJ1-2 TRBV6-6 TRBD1 CASSYSGQGLGYTF
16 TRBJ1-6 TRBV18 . CASSPAGRGSNSPLHF
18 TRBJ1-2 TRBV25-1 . CASSGRGSAVTDLYGYTF
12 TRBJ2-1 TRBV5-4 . CASSLEYNEQFF
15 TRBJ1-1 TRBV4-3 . CASTPDIGRITEAFF